The 21 T cell receptor beta chains given below trace back to one sample, sequenced in a study of OX40 agonist ivuxolimab in advanced cancers. The repertoire was sequenced with immunoSEQ multiplex PCR; TCRdb's copy has only in-frame clones and lacks some. The data contain around 20,000 clones, about 86% of them singletons. Sequencing was performed on CD4+ or CD8+ T cells sorted from blood, taken in a trial of the OX40 agonist ivuxolimab. The receptor set was obtained from an adult with an advanced solid tumor such as melanoma, head and neck, liver or kidney cancer.

The rearrangement links TRBV5-1 to TRBJ2-2; D not resolved. The CDR3 contains 13 residues. CDR1 and CDR2 (germline): SGHRS, YFSETQ. V was trimmed by 3 bases and J by 1 base, leaving 4 bases between them. CDR3 protein: CASSSQNTGELFF. The CDR3 nucleotides read TGCGCCAGCAGCTCCCAGAACACCGGGGAGCTGTTTTTT.

The V call is TRBV5-5, the J call TRBJ2-5; 10 bases are a match to TRBD2. V lost 4 bases, J lost 6 bases, and 3 bases stayed unmatched. Germline V CDR1 and CDR2: SGHKS, YYEKEE (reference sequence). The CDR3 contains 13 residues. The CDR3 here is CASSASGGQTQYF. The CDR3 DNA is TGTGCCAGCAGCGCTAGCGGGGGACAGACCCAGTACTTC.

The rearrangement uses TRBV19 and TRBJ1-4; D is unresolved. Trimming took 1 base from V and 3 from J, leaving 12 bases between them. The germline gives CDR1 LNHDA, CDR2 SQIVND (reference sequence). The CDR3 is made up of 16 amino acids. The CDR3 DNA is TGTGCCAGTAGTATAGTTGGGGTTAAGCCTAATGAAAAACTGTTTTTT. Amino acid sequence: CASSIVGVKPNEKLFF.

Only one count was recorded for this clone. The genes are TRBV5-4 and TRBJ1-1, with D maybe TRBD1 (5 bases). V was shortened by 0 bases and J by 3 bases, with 6 bases between the two germline ends. The CDR3 runs to 13 residues. The germline V gene has CDR1 SGHNT and CDR2 YYREEE (reference sequence). The CDR3 reads CASSLVRDTEAFF. The CDR3 DNA is TGTGCCAGCAGCTTGGTCAGGGACACTGAAGCTTTCTTT.

The rearrangement uses TRBV5-1 and TRBJ2-1; D perhaps matches TRBD1 (5 bases). The CDR3 consists of 15 residues. V lost 2 bases and J lost 7, with 16 bases in between. Germline CDR1 reads SGHRS; CDR2 reads YFSETQ. CDR3 sequence reads: CASSFDHTKGNEQFF. As DNA, the CDR3 is TGCGCCAGCAGCTTCGATCATACGAAGGGGAATGAGCAGTTCTTC.

The chain recombines TRBV19 with TRBJ1-5; 8 bases are a match to TRBD1. Unmatched junction bases numbered 4, after V lost 6 bases and J lost 3 bases. CDR1 and CDR2 from the germline V gene are LNHDA and SQIVND (reference sequence). CDR3 length: 14 residues. As DNA, the CDR3 is TGTGCCAGTAGCGCGGGACAGGACAATCAGCCCCAGCATTTT. It translates to CASSAGQDNQPQHF.

The chain joins TRBV25-1 to TRBJ1-2; D perhaps matches TRBD1 (5 bases). V lost 1 base to trimming and J lost 2 bases, with 14 bases between them. The germline CDR1 and CDR2 sequences are MGHDK and SYGVNS. The length of the CDR3 is 16 residues. CDR3 in DNA: TGTGCCAGCAGTGAATCGGGACCGACCCCGAACTATGGCTACACCTTC. The encoded protein is CASSESGPTPNYGYTF.

The gene calls are TRBV14 and TRBJ2-6; TRBD2 agrees at 15 bases. V gave up 4 bases and J gave up 4 bases; unmatched junction bases: 11. There are 20 residues in the CDR3. Germline V gene sequence: CDR1 SGHDN, CDR2 FVKESK. The CDR3 DNA sequence: TGTGCCAGCAGCCCTCGGACTAGCGGGAGGGCCGGATGGGGGGCCAACGTCCTGACTTTC. Translating it yields CASSPRTSGRAGWGANVLTF. The entire variable domain, with the rest obtained from reference TRBV14 and TRBJ2-6, is as follows: EAGVTQFPSHSVIEKGQTVTLRCDPISGHDNLYWYRRVMGKEIKFLLHFVKESKQDESGMPNNRFLAERTGGTYSTLKVQPAELEDSGVYFCASSPRTSGRAGWGANVLTFGAGSRLTVL.

The sample holds a few counts of this clone. The CDR3 protein is CASTSRGLWNEQYF. In DNA, the CDR3 is TGTGCCAGCACCTCCCGGGGGCTTTGGAACGAGCAGTACTTC. The chain has TRBV5-6 and TRBJ2-7; D might be TRBD1 or TRBD2, each matching 6 bases. CDR1 is SGHDT, CDR2 YYEEEE, per germline. Trimming pared 6 bases from V and 5 bases from J, leaving 18 bases between. The CDR3 has 14 residues.

V usage is TRBV19 and J usage is TRBJ2-1; D ambiguous. Germline loops: CDR1 LNHDA, CDR2 SQIVND (reference sequence). Deletions cut 6 bases from V and 0 bases from J, with 12 bases between. This CDR3 comprises 15 residues. The CDR3 sequence is CASRDTVSSYNEQFF. In nucleotides, the CDR3 is TGTGCCAGTAGAGACACCGTGAGCTCCTACAATGAGCAGTTCTTC.

The J gene is TRBJ1-3, the V gene TRBV6-5; a possible D gene is TRBD1 (6 bases). This CDR3 comprises 14 residues. From germline, CDR1 is MNHEY and CDR2 SVGAGI. Trimming removed 4 bases at V and 3 bases at J, with 10 bases between. CDR3 amino acids: CASSLQGDGNTIYF. CDR3 DNA: TGTGCCAGCAGTTTACAGGGTGATGGAAACACCATATATTTT.

The rearrangement uses TRBV2 and TRBJ2-3, with D unclear. The germline CDR1 and CDR2 sequences are SNHLY and FYNNEI. The CDR3 covers 11 residues. V gave up 8 bases and J gave up 4 bases, with 7 bases separating them. CDR3 amino acids: CASGPSDTQYF. As DNA, the CDR3 is TGTGCCAGCGGCCCTTCAGATACGCAGTATTTT.

The chain is built from TRBV10-2 and TRBJ1-1; D unclear. Germline CDR1 WSHSY, CDR2 SAAADI. CDR3 length: 13 residues. V was trimmed by 3 bases and J by 2 bases, leaving 7 bases between them. DNA of the CDR3: TGCGCCAGCAGTGATAGGGCTAACACTGAAGCTTTCTTT. Protein: CASSDRANTEAFF.

This chain links TRBV7-2 with TRBJ2-5, with D tentatively TRBD1 (6 bases). The V gene's germline CDR1 is SGHTA and CDR2 FQGNSA. This CDR3 has 16 residues. The V end lost 6 bases, the J end lost 4 bases, and 21 bases lay between the germline ends. Written as DNA, the CDR3 is TGTGCCAGCAGTCCATCCAGGGGTGGGGGTGCAGAGACCCAGTACTTC. It translates to CASSPSRGGGAETQYF.

The V gene is TRBV29-1, the J gene TRBJ1-1; D possibly corresponds to TRBD1 (5 bases). This CDR3 has 13 residues. CDR1 and CDR2 (germline): SQVTM, ANQGSEA. V was clipped by 5 bases and J by 1 base, with 11 bases between them. The CDR3 here is CSVQGQPNTEAFF. CDR3 sequence (DNA): TGCAGCGTTCAGGGCCAGCCGAACACTGAAGCTTTCTTT.

The CDR3 reads CAFLEGAREQYF. The CDR3 nucleotides are TGTGCCTTCCTAGAAGGGGCCCGCGAGCAGTACTTC. The rearrangement joins TRBV30 to TRBJ2-5; D possibly corresponds to TRBD1 (5 bases). The closer fit of TRBJ2-7 to the DNA end suggests the J call may be wrong. Germline assignment: CDR1 GTSNPN and CDR2 SVGIG (reference sequence). This CDR3 has 12 residues.

The genes are TRBV19 and TRBJ2-5; TRBD2 is a possible D gene (6 bases). V lost 3 bases and J 7 bases, leaving 6 bases between the germline ends. Germline lookup yields CDR1 LNHDA and CDR2 SQIVND (reference sequence). The CDR3 runs 11 residues. The CDR3 DNA follows: TGTGCCAGTAGTATGGGAGGGACCCAGTACTTC. Its translation is CASSMGGTQYF.

This clone was seen a few times. The V call is TRBV9, the J call TRBJ1-1; D is ambiguous. Germline-derived CDR1 and CDR2 are SGDLS and YYNGEE. The V end was cut by 0 bases, the J end by 3 bases, with 3 bases between. This CDR3 region has 12 residues. In nucleotides, the CDR3 is TGTGCCAGCAGCGTAGTGGACACTGAAGCTTTCTTT. This translates into CASSVVDTEAFF.

V gene TRBV18 combines with J gene TRBJ1-1; D is unclear. Germline V gene data show CDR1 as KGHSH and CDR2 as LQKENI. V dropped 1 base and J dropped 4 bases, with 22 bases sitting between them. The CDR3 consists of 18 residues. The CDR3 loop reads CASSPLPGSSTSITEAFF. The CDR3, as DNA: TGTGCCAGCTCACCACTCCCCGGAAGTAGCACTTCAATCACTGAAGCTTTCTTT.

With regard to this clone: The junction does not match germline at one end; this may be a read error. The chain joins TRBV5-8 to TRBJ2-3; TRBD2 matches 7 bases. The CDR3 covers 16 residues. CDR1 and CDR2 (germline): SGHTS, YDEGEE. The CDR3 DNA sequence: TGTGCCGGCAGCCCGAGGGTCACGGGAGGTGCAGATACGCAGTATTTT. Protein: CAGSPRVTGGADTQYF.

The rearrangement links TRBV4-3 to TRBJ2-7, with D tentatively TRBD2 (6 bases). The CDR3 has 14 amino acids. V lost 1 base and J 3 bases, leaving 10 bases between the germline ends. In germline, CDR1 is LGHNA, CDR2 YSLEER. CDR3 protein: CASSQVRLGYEQYF. Here the CDR3 DNA reads TGCGCCAGCAGCCAAGTCCGACTAGGCTACGAGCAGTACTTC.